This T cell receptor beta chain was retrieved from a study of shared clonotypes between healthy human individuals (TCRdb year 2020). About the full investigation: The cohort included a few men and two women between 18 and 49 years of age. For each donor, three plates each were used for CD4 naive and CD4 memory, two plates were used for CD8 naive, and one plate was used for CD8 memory. To estimate repertoire size and how much clonotypes are shared between individuals, the study performed deep sequencing of blood TCR repertoires from five healthy adults. To increase sequencing depth and limit assay-specific biases, different laboratories used diverse techniques to prepare libraries and sequence TCR repertoires. Per donor, leukapheresis produced somewhere between about 0.9 and 9.5 billion PBMCs. Overall study outcomes, separate from this receptor: Higher generation probabilities were observed for clonotypes shared by all four sorted-subset donors than for non-shared clonotypes. Only blood was sampled, and tissue TCR repertoires likely differ from those in blood. Pairwise subsampling led to the expectation that sequencing depth would affect the degree of clonotype sharing among donors. Larger estimated clonotype richness was generally found for naive subsets than for memory subsets. Incomplete sequencing was indicated by rarefaction of sorted-subset datasets, despite the large sequencing depth. The small number of donors limited the genetic and exposure-history diversity represented. Across a few donors, 4.5% to 6.5% of naive CD4, roughly 3.5% of naive CD8, under 2.5% of memory CD4, and approximately 0.42% of memory CD8 clonotypes were shared.

A note on this clone: The antigen it recognizes is unknown. No much larger clone exists at a distance of one base, and base qualities are not known.

From the germline V gene (reference sequence), CDR1 is MNHNY and CDR2 is SVGAGI. V drops 2 bases and J drops 6 bases, leaving 11 bases in between. There are 13 amino acids in the CDR3, from cysteine to phenylalanine inclusive. Only CDR3 DNA remains: 39 bases, in frame from the first base. CD8 naive samples were obtained by positive selection for CCR7 among CD45RO-negative cells, yielding a CD45RA+CCR7+ population from which TemRA cells were excluded. The donors were healthy, HIV-negative adults with no recently reported acute infections or vaccinations. All donors were Caucasian adults living in Nashville, Tennessee, USA. After blood collection by leukapheresis, PBMCs were isolated using Ficoll-Histopaque density gradient centrifugation and then cryopreserved in the vapor phase of liquid nitrogen. Purity and quantity of every magnetically sorted T cell population were checked by analytical flow cytometry. Genomic DNA was isolated from each sorted fraction and quantified by UV absorbance on a Nanodrop 2000c.

Using the deep immunoSEQ assay, TCR CDR3 regions were amplified from genomic DNA by multiplex PCR. For each cell subset, the extracted genomic DNA was distributed evenly across all wells of several immunoSEQ 96-well plates, and each plate served as one replicate. For sorted subsets, each replicate PCR was loaded with approximately 0.2 ug genomic DNA, equivalent to some 31,000 T cell genomes. Purified libraries were quantified with a Qubit 3.0 fluorometer, sized on a Bioanalyzer 2100, and re-quantified with the KAPA Library Quantification kit. Every immunoSEQ 96-well plate was sequenced on a separate single-read 150-cycle Illumina NextSeq 550 flow cell. Concerning the study's data processing: Because the immunoSEQ output held only junctional sequences and lacked quality scores, the filtering could not match the filtering applied to full-length reads. Sequences were annotated with PyIR, a Python wrapper for IgBLAST v1.9, using IMGT germline references to assign V/J genes and CDR3. Reads were filtered out if the reads had weak V/J assignments (E-value above 1e-6), no CDR3, stop codons, out-of-frame junctions, or ambiguous translated residues. A V3J clonotype was defined by an identical inferred V gene, J gene, and CDR3 amino acid sequence. Percentage overlap between repertoires was computed as shared unique clonotypes divided by the size of the smaller repertoire. Richness of each repertoire was evaluated using RTK rarefaction, the Chao1 estimator, and Recon v2.1 estimates of unobserved clonotypes. For all TCRbeta clonotypes obtained by the gDNA method from a few donors, generation probabilities were computed with OLGA. The source is immuneACCESS, and TCRdb retained only in-frame sequences with V and J called. Part of the clones is not carried over; for the studies checked, unresolved V genes explain less than half of this, and the remainder is unexplained. Clonal size and the V and J genes are those of that table, whereas D and trimming came from the DNA. The sample table shows around 600,000 clones, and approximately 96% are seen once. Over 0.1% of the sample belongs to the ten largest clones.

The sequencing sample was made of naive CD8+ T cells sorted from blood. Reading the label with the study, this specimen's cell subset or site is: CD45RA+CCR7+. This chain joins TRBV6-6 to TRBJ2-7; no confident D gene assignment can be made. This sequence originates from a woman in her twenties or thirties in good health. The CDR3 amino acid sequence is: CASSYGLEPEQYF. The bases read TGTGCCAGCAGTTACGGGCTAGAACCCGAGCAGTACTTC.